The TCR beta chain described here comes from a study of response to subunit inactivated influenza vaccine. A single record per CDR3 protein comes from TCRdb applying MiXCR to the RT-PCR reads. The sample has hundreds of thousands of distinct CDR3 sequences, 6% to 9% seen once; the top ten hold 13%. This clonotype turned up a few times. The antigen is undetermined. The CDR3 runs to 15 residues. Trimming removed 3 bases at V and 0 bases at J, with 11 bases between. Looked up from germline, CDR1 is SEHNR and CDR2 is FQNEAQ (reference sequence). Study observations and caveats: The authors offered the suggestion that each seasonal influenza vaccination recruits few new T cells.

This sequence joins TRBV7-9 and TRBJ2-5; D possibly corresponds to TRBD2 (6 bases). This TCR was recovered from a man aged 45-69 years who received an inactivated influenza vaccine. Sequenced here: PBMCs from blood, sampled less than 30 months after vaccination. The CDR3 sequence is CASSFSGGNQETQYF. The CDR3 nucleotides read TGTGCCAGCAGCTTTAGCGGAGGAAACCAAGAGACCCAGTACTTC.